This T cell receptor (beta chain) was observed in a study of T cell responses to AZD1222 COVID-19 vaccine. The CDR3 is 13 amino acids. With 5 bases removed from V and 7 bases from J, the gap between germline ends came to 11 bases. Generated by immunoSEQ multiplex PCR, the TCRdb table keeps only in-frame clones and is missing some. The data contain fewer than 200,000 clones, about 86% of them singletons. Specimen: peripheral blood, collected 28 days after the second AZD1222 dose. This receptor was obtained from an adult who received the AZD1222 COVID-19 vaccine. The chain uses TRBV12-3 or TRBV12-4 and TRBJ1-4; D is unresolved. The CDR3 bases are TGTGCCAGCAGTCCCCCCTCCGCTGAAAAACTGTTTTTT. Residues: CASSPPSAEKLFF.